This T cell receptor (beta chain) is from a study of blood T cell repertoires in COVID-19. Study summary: Spain, Italy and the United States supplied samples that represented acute and convalescent COVID-19.

The CDR3 contains 15 residues. Trimming shortened V by 0 bases and J by 0 bases, and 9 bases separated the two germline ends. CDR1 KGHSH and CDR2 LQKENI come from the germline V gene. Enrollment of patients from Seattle took place during active infection, with longitudinal follow-up. Sequencing used immunoSEQ multiplex PCR; TCRdb keeps in-frame clones, though not all of them. The table has about 250,000 clones, roughly 88% seen once. The J gene is TRBJ2-7, the V gene TRBV18, with D uncertain. The sequence was collected from a woman of 80 years or more with COVID-19, enrolled during active disease. Input material: peripheral blood. The CDR3 coding sequence is TGTGCCAGCTCACCACCGGCAGACTTCTCCTACGAGCAGTACTTC. Its protein is CASSPPADFSYEQYF.